These T cell receptor beta chains were read from a single sample in a study of OX40 agonist ivuxolimab in advanced cancers. TCRdb keeps only in-frame clones here, not all; method: immunoSEQ multiplex PCR. The table lists tens of thousands of clones, about nine tenths of them singletons. Material: CD4+ or CD8+ T cells sorted from blood, obtained in a trial of the OX40 agonist ivuxolimab. Source of these receptors: an adult with an advanced solid tumor such as melanoma, head and neck, liver or kidney cancer. The CDR3 runs from the conserved cysteine through the conserved F or W. D genes are given only for firm matches. Size values are once, few and many counts, or a class for expanded clones, and some rows have none.

v_call,clone_size,d_call,j_call,cdr3_aa,cdr3_nt
TRBV11-2,.,TRBD2,TRBJ2-7,CASSLWGLAGDEQYF,TGTGCCAGCAGCTTATGGGGGCTAGCGGGAGACGAGCAGTACTTC
TRBV6-1,.,.,TRBJ2-1,CASSERGAVYNEQFF,TGTGCCAGCAGTGAAAGGGGGGCCGTCTACAATGAGCAGTTCTTC
TRBV28,.,TRBD2,TRBJ2-5,CASKGASGSFKVLETQYF,TGTGCCAGCAAAGGGGCTAGCGGGAGTTTTAAAGTGCTAGAGACCCAGTACTTC
TRBV4-1,.,TRBD2,TRBJ2-1,CASSRKTSGHNNNEQFF,TGCGCCAGCAGCCGGAAGACTAGCGGGCACAACAACAATGAGCAGTTCTTC
TRBV27,.,TRBD1,TRBJ2-1,CASGGGTGVFNEQFF,TGTGCCAGCGGGGGGGGGACAGGGGTATTCAATGAGCAGTTCTTC
TRBV2,once,.,TRBJ2-1,CASSEGQGAHEQFF,TGTGCCAGCAGTGAGGGTCAGGGCGCACATGAGCAGTTCTTC
TRBV7-9,once,.,TRBJ1-3,CASPIGAEGTIYF,TGTGCCAGCCCCATTGGTGCGGAGGGCACCATATATTTT
TRBV5-1,.,.,TRBJ2-7,CASSSSYEQYF,TGCGCCAGCAGCTCCTCCTACGAGCAGTACTTC
TRBV27,.,.,TRBJ2-5,CASSFLERLETQYF,.
TRBV11-1,once,.,TRBJ2-1,CASSSPGDPLGEQFF,TGTGCCAGCAGCTCCCCCGGGGATCCCCTAGGTGAGCAGTTCTTC
TRBV7-9,.,.,TRBJ1-2,CASRSIEEAYGYTF,TGTGCCAGCAGATCTATCGAGGAGGCCTATGGCTACACCTTC
TRBV10-3,.,.,TRBJ2-1,CAISDRGHNYNEQFF,TGTGCCATCAGTGACAGGGGCCACAACTACAATGAGCAGTTCTTC
TRBV7-9,.,.,TRBJ1-1,CASSSRGPEAFF,TGTGCCAGCAGCTCAAGGGGTCCTGAAGCTTTCTTT
TRBV27,.,TRBD2,TRBJ2-7,CASSLYGLAGDYEQYF,TGTGCCAGCAGTTTATACGGACTAGCGGGGGACTACGAGCAGTACTTC
TRBV28,.,.,TRBJ1-4,CASRLYGYEKLFF,TGTGCCAGCCGCCTTTACGGGTATGAAAAACTGTTTTTT
TRBV6-1,.,.,TRBJ2-5,CASTQNTAVGETQYF,TGTGCCAGCACTCAAAATACGGCCGTGGGAGAGACCCAGTACTTC
TRBV27,once,.,TRBJ1-1,CASRLGGGYGTEAFF,TGTGCCAGCCGCCTCGGGGGAGGGTACGGCACTGAAGCTTTCTTT
TRBV18,many,.,TRBJ1-4,CASSLPTATNEKLFF,TGTGCCAGCTCACTTCCGACAGCAACTAATGAAAAACTGTTTTTT
TRBV25-1,.,.,TRBJ1-1,CASSLTRGLGTEAFF,TGTGCCAGCAGTCTAACACGAGGACTAGGTACTGAAGCTTTCTTT
TRBV11-2,.,.,TRBJ2-1,CASSLNEQFF,TGTGCCAGCAGCTTAAATGAGCAGTTCTTC
TRBV5-4,once,TRBD1,TRBJ1-5,CASSFAGQPYQPQHF,TGTGCCAGCAGCTTTGCGGGACAGCCTTATCAGCCCCAGCATTTT
TRBV28,.,.,TRBJ2-7,CASSPPGSEQYF,TGTGCCAGCAGCCCCCCGGGGAGCGAGCAGTACTTC
TRBV7-2,once,.,TRBJ2-1,CASSFDSGAWNEQFF,TGTGCCAGCAGCTTCGACTCTGGGGCGTGGAATGAGCAGTTCTTC
TRBV13,.,TRBD2,TRBJ2-1,CASTPGLADNEQFF,TGTGCCAGCACCCCGGGACTAGCGGACAATGAGCAGTTCTTC
TRBV7-9,once,.,TRBJ2-1,CASSEHDGYNEQFF,TGTGCCAGCAGCGAACACGACGGTTACAATGAGCAGTTCTTC
TRBV10-2,.,.,TRBJ2-7,CASQTGYEQYF,TGCGCCAGCCAAACAGGGTACGAGCAGTACTTC
TRBV4-3,.,.,TRBJ2-7,CASSQFTSFLTGEQYF,TGCGCCAGCAGCCAATTCACTAGCTTCCTGACGGGCGAGCAGTACTTC
TRBV13,.,.,TRBJ2-3,CATSDTQYF,TGTGCCACCTCAGATACGCAGTATTTT
TRBV5-1,.,.,TRBJ1-1,CASMGGNEAFF,TGCGCCAGCATGGGCGGGAATGAAGCTTTCTTT
TRBV4-1,.,TRBD1,TRBJ2-7,CASSLGQGAVSSYEQYF,TGCGCCAGCAGCCTAGGACAGGGGGCGGTGAGCTCCTACGAGCAGTACTTC
TRBV19,.,.,TRBJ2-7,CASSIERGQAYEQYF,TGTGCCAGTAGTATTGAGAGGGGCCAAGCCTACGAGCAGTACTTC
TRBV4-1,.,.,TRBJ2-7,CASSQVEGGTYEQYF,TGCGCCAGCAGCCAAGTTGAGGGGGGGACCTACGAGCAGTACTTC
TRBV27,.,.,TRBJ2-1,CASSLFNPYNEQFF,TGTGCCAGCAGTTTGTTCAACCCCTACAATGAGCAGTTCTTC
TRBV4-1,.,TRBD2,TRBJ2-2,CASSHPTGTSGRAGAGELFF,TGCGCCAGCAGCCACCCAACCGGGACTAGCGGGAGGGCCGGCGCCGGGGAGCTGTTTTTT
TRBV13,.,TRBD2,TRBJ2-3,CASSSGTSGSRATDTQYF,TGTGCCAGCAGCTCCGGGACTAGCGGGAGTCGGGCCACAGATACGCAGTATTTT
TRBV7-2,.,TRBD2,TRBJ2-2,CASSLAPGAGRASGTGELFF,TGTGCCAGCAGCTTAGCGCCAGGGGCCGGGAGGGCCTCGGGCACCGGGGAGCTGTTTTTT
TRBV14,once,TRBD2,TRBJ2-7,CASSLLTSGYYEQYF,TGTGCCAGCAGCCTCCTGACTAGCGGATACTACGAGCAGTACTTC
TRBV4-3,.,.,TRBJ2-1,CASSQDRVNEQFF,TGCGCCAGCAGCCAAGATAGAGTAAATGAGCAGTTCTTC
TRBV11-2,.,.,TRBJ2-3,CASSLERDTQYF,TGTGCCAGCAGCTTAGAAAGAGATACGCAGTATTTT
TRBV29-1,.,.,TRBJ2-2,CSVPGPGELFF,TGCAGCGTTCCCGGACCCGGGGAGCTGTTTTTT
TRBV7-8,.,.,TRBJ2-3,CASSLSLALDTQYF,TGTGCCAGCAGCTTATCGTTGGCCTTGGATACGCAGTATTTT
TRBV11-3,.,.,TRBJ2-1,CASSLSGGDEQFF,TGTGCCAGCAGCTTAAGTGGGGGCGATGAGCAGTTCTTC
TRBV4-1,.,TRBD1,TRBJ2-7,CASSLAGGQGVYEQYF,TGCGCCAGCAGCCTGGCTGGTGGGCAGGGGGTTTACGAGCAGTACTTC
TRBV27,once,.,TRBJ1-4,CASSTKEGNEKLFF,TGTGCCAGCAGTACCAAGGAAGGTAATGAAAAACTGTTTTTT
TRBV7-9,few,.,TRBJ2-7,CASSLVSEGEEQYF,TGTGCCAGCAGCTTAGTATCGGAAGGTGAAGAGCAGTACTTC
TRBV5-8,.,TRBD1,TRBJ2-1,CASTGQGKNNEQFF,TGTGCCAGCACCGGACAGGGGAAGAACAATGAGCAGTTCTTC
TRBV7-9,.,.,TRBJ2-7,CASSRGVNEQYF,TGTGCCAGCAGCCGGGGCGTAAACGAGCAGTACTTC
TRBV10-1,.,TRBD1,TRBJ2-2,CASSPGTGNLNTGELFF,TGCGCCAGCAGTCCCGGGACAGGGAACTTAAACACCGGGGAGCTGTTTTTT
TRBV28,.,TRBD1,TRBJ2-2,CASSFISARDRGELFF,TGTGCCAGCAGTTTCATCTCGGCCCGGGACAGAGGGGAGCTGTTTTTT
TRBV4-1,.,TRBD1,TRBJ2-3,CASSQDPGQEEYF,TGCGCCAGCAGCCAAGATCCGGGACAGGAAGAGTATTTT
TRBV4-2,.,TRBD2,TRBJ2-1,CASSHLAEYNEQFF,TGTGCCAGCAGCCACCTAGCGGAATACAATGAGCAGTTCTTC
TRBV18,.,TRBD2,TRBJ2-7,CASSLWMTSVYEQYF,TGTGCCAGCTCACTGTGGATGACTAGCGTGTACGAGCAGTACTTC
TRBV4-1,.,.,TRBJ2-1,CASSQDSGNSAYNEQFF,TGCGCCAGCAGCCAAGATTCGGGGAATTCGGCCTACAATGAGCAGTTCTTC
TRBV2,.,.,TRBJ1-5,CASSDWGQPQHF,TGTGCCAGCAGTGATTGGGGTCAGCCCCAGCATTTT